This is a list of T cell receptor beta chains from one sample in a study of blood T cell repertoires in COVID-19. Sequencing was performed with immunoSEQ multiplex PCR; in TCRdb, only in-frame clones are kept and a portion is missing. The sample holds around 86,000 clones; around 86% are singletons and the top ten take less than 5%. Sequencing was done on a sample of peripheral blood. These receptors came from a woman older than 75 with acute or convalescent COVID-19. Both conserved end residues are part of each CDR3. Fields, in order: D gene, clone size, CDR3 length, J gene, V gene, CDR3 protein, CDR3 DNA. The D gene is left open where the match is weak. Clone sizes are given selectively: once, few, many, or a class where the clone is expanded.

D: TRBD1
size: once
length: 17
J: TRBJ1-4
V: TRBV5-6
CDR3: CASSLRRDSWYNEKLFF
DNA: TGTGCCAGCAGCTTGCGTCGGGACAGTTGGTACAATGAAAAACTGTTTTTT

D: -
size: -
length: 12
J: TRBJ2-5
V: TRBV6-6
CDR3: CASRDSQETQYF
DNA: TGTGCCAGCAGGGACAGCCAAGAGACCCAGTACTTC

D: TRBD1
size: -
length: 14
J: TRBJ1-1
V: TRBV2
CDR3: CGTGTDPQNTEAFF
DNA: TGTGGGACCGGGACAGACCCTCAGAACACTGAAGCTTTCTTT

D: -
size: -
length: 15
J: TRBJ1-3
V: TRBV6-6
CDR3: CASSYSETTGNTIYF
DNA: TGTGCCAGCAGTTACTCTGAAACTACTGGAAACACCATATATTTT

D: TRBD2
size: -
length: 15
J: TRBJ2-1
V: TRBV6-2/TRBV6-3
CDR3: CASSYLTSGGAEQFF
DNA: TGTGCCAGCAGTTACCTGACTAGCGGGGGGGCTGAGCAGTTCTTC

D: -
size: -
length: 14
J: TRBJ1-1
V: TRBV5-4
CDR3: CASSSPGRDTEAFF
DNA: TGTGCCAGCAGCTCCCCAGGGAGGGACACTGAAGCTTTCTTT

D: -
size: -
length: 16
J: TRBJ2-3
V: TRBV11-2
CDR3: CASSLGVASDTDTQYF
DNA: TGTGCCAGCAGCTTAGGGGTGGCTAGCGACACAGATACGCAGTATTTT

D: TRBD1
size: few
length: 14
J: TRBJ1-1
V: TRBV7-2
CDR3: CASNPWDRVTEAFF
DNA: TGTGCCAGCAACCCTTGGGACAGGGTGACTGAAGCTTTCTTT

D: -
size: -
length: 13
J: TRBJ1-6
V: TRBV9
CDR3: CASSVGVNSPLHF
DNA: TGTGCCAGCAGCGTCGGGGTAAATTCACCCCTCCACTTT

D: TRBD2
size: once
length: 15
J: TRBJ2-2
V: TRBV5-1
CDR3: CASSPRTSSTGELFF
DNA: TGCGCCAGCAGCCCCCGGACTAGCTCCACCGGGGAGCTGTTTTTT

D: -
size: -
length: 13
J: TRBJ1-5
V: TRBV27
CDR3: CASSLSANQPQHF
DNA: TGTGCCAGCAGTTTAAGCGCCAATCAGCCCCAGCATTTT

D: -
size: once
length: 13
J: TRBJ1-2
V: TRBV27
CDR3: CASSPRSFYGYTF
DNA: TGTGCCAGCAGTCCCCGTAGTTTTTATGGCTACACCTTC

D: TRBD1
size: -
length: 15
J: TRBJ1-4
V: TRBV7-2
CDR3: CASSFGGQINEKLFF
DNA: TGTGCCAGCAGCTTTGGGGGACAGATCAATGAAAAACTGTTTTTT

D: TRBD1
size: -
length: 16
J: TRBJ1-3
V: TRBV19
CDR3: CASSKRDRASGNTIYF
DNA: TGTGCCAGTAGTAAAAGAGACAGGGCCTCTGGAAACACCATATATTTT

D: -
size: once
length: 13
J: TRBJ1-5
V: TRBV30
CDR3: CAWTPNSNQPQHF
DNA: TGTGCCTGGACCCCTAATAGCAATCAGCCCCAGCATTTT

D: -
size: once
length: 14
J: TRBJ2-3
V: TRBV5-1
CDR3: CASSPTTSTDTQYF
DNA: TGCGCCAGCAGCCCCACTACTAGCACAGATACGCAGTATTTT

D: TRBD1
size: once
length: 16
J: TRBJ2-5
V: TRBV5-6
CDR3: CASSLPGQGLEETQYF
DNA: TGTGCCAGCAGCCTACCCGGACAGGGATTGGAAGAGACCCAGTACTTC

D: -
size: -
length: 17
J: TRBJ1-4
V: TRBV7-2
CDR3: CASSSIKTGLVGEKLFF
DNA: TGTGCCAGCAGCTCTATTAAGACGGGATTGGTTGGGGAAAAACTGTTTTTT

D: -
size: -
length: 14
J: TRBJ1-3
V: TRBV30
CDR3: CAWSTGGSGNTIYF
DNA: TGTGCCTGGAGTACCGGGGGCTCTGGAAACACCATATATTTT

D: -
size: -
length: 12
J: TRBJ1-1
V: TRBV7-8
CDR3: CASSLRGTEAFF
DNA: TGTGCCAGCAGCTTAAGGGGCACTGAAGCTTTCTTT

D: -
size: -
length: 15
J: TRBJ1-5
V: TRBV9
CDR3: CASSVGWAGAQPQHF
DNA: TGTGCCAGCAGCGTAGGGTGGGCAGGGGCCCAGCCCCAGCATTTT

D: TRBD1
size: -
length: 17
J: TRBJ2-2
V: TRBV4-1
CDR3: CASSQDRTGADTGELFF
DNA: TGCGCCAGCAGCCAAGATCGCACAGGGGCCGACACCGGGGAGCTGTTTTTT

D: TRBD1
size: -
length: 15
J: TRBJ1-2
V: TRBV6-1
CDR3: CASSDPGQPNYGYTF
DNA: TGTGCCAGCAGTGACCCGGGACAGCCAAACTATGGCTACACCTTC

D: TRBD1
size: -
length: 16
J: TRBJ1-1
V: TRBV6-2/TRBV6-3
CDR3: CASSRKTGGLITEAFF
DNA: TGTGCCAGCAGTCGGAAGACAGGGGGCTTGATCACTGAAGCTTTCTTT

D: TRBD2
size: -
length: 17
J: TRBJ2-3
V: TRBV18
CDR3: CASSPPGRGRSTDTQYF
DNA: TGTGCCAGCTCACCACCCGGGCGCGGGAGGAGCACAGATACGCAGTATTTT